This T cell receptor (beta chain) was sequenced during a study of T cell clonotyping in hematopoietic cell transplantation. Turning to the study itself: Recipients' pretransplant samples followed cytoreduction.

Study-level findings and limits: Few recipient clonotypes overlapped donors; over 95% were de novo at given depth. CD4 and CD8 repertoire contributions could not be separated without sorting.

The V end lost 3 bases, the J end lost 4 bases, and 14 bases lay between the germline ends. Germline loops: CDR1 GTSNPN, CDR2 SVGIG (reference sequence). This CDR3 region has 14 residues. Time point specified: recipient sample about 28 days before transplant, after cytoreduction. Here immunoSEQ multiplex PCR was the method, and the copy in TCRdb shows in-frame clones only, minus some. The table includes some 29,000 clones, under 90% detected once. With respect to this clone: The antigen is unknown.

This chain links TRBV30 with TRBJ2-3; possibly TRBD2 for D (6 bases). The sequences come from peripheral blood mononuclear cells, collected before stem cell transplant. The clonotype comes from a man aged 40-49 years with acute myeloid leukemia. Some clones in this sample may be carry-over from other donors' samples. CDR3 sequence: CAWSPGPGADTQYF. CDR3 sequence (DNA): TGTGCCTGGAGCCCCGGTCCGGGGGCAGATACGCAGTATTTT. Full variable domain (outside the CDR3, taken from reference TRBV30 and TRBJ2-3): SQTIHQWPATLVQPVGSPLSLECTVEGTSNPNLYWYRQAAGRGLQLLFYSVGIGQISSEVPQNLSASRPQDRQFILSSKKLLLSDSGFYLCAWSPGPGADTQYFGPGTRLTVL.